Listed below are T cell receptor beta chains from one sample, sequenced in a study of cytomegalovirus exposure and HLA in healthy donors. Libraries were prepared by immunoSEQ multiplex PCR; TCRdb keeps only in-frame clonotypes and omits some of them. The sample lists about 70,000 clones; roughly 94% were seen once. The material sequenced was PBMCs. Receptors originate from a woman between 18 and 30 years old in good health and CMV-seropositive. Each CDR3 is given with its conserved first and last residue. A D gene is named only where the DNA matches it firmly. A clone size is listed for some rows: how often the clone was seen (once, few, many), or a class if it is expanded.

D	V	length	J	size	CDR3	DNA
.	TRBV7-3	15	TRBJ2-1	.	CASSPGRASYNEQFF	TGTGCCAGCAGCCCTGGCAGGGCCTCCTACAATGAGCAGTTCTTC
TRBD2	TRBV2	16	TRBJ2-2	.	CASRGLAGMNTGELFF	TGTGCCAGCAGAGGACTAGCGGGGATGAACACCGGGGAGCTGTTTTTT
.	TRBV6-5	14	TRBJ2-7	once	CATETRGPFYEQYF	TGTGCCACCGAGACCCGAGGCCCCTTTTACGAGCAGTACTTC
.	TRBV5-1	16	TRBJ2-3	.	CASSLEGREGTDTQYF	TGCGCCAGCAGCTTGGAGGGCAGGGAGGGCACAGATACGCAGTATTTT
TRBD2	TRBV25-1	13	TRBJ2-1	once	CASGAGGSHEQFF	TGTGCCAGCGGAGCGGGGGGTAGCCATGAGCAGTTCTTC
.	TRBV29-1	14	TRBJ2-5	once	CSVEASRGSETQYF	TGCAGCGTTGAAGCCAGCCGGGGATCGGAGACCCAGTACTTC
TRBD2	TRBV5-1	15	TRBJ2-5	.	CASSPGTSGQETQYF	TGCGCCAGCAGCCCGGGGACTAGCGGCCAAGAGACCCAGTACTTC
TRBD2	TRBV6-4	17	TRBJ2-3	.	CASSDTGLAGVLDTQYF	TGTGCCAGCAGTGACACGGGACTAGCGGGAGTCCTAGATACGCAGTATTTT
TRBD1	TRBV5-6	17	TRBJ2-2	.	CASSLLVPDRDTGELFF	TGTGCCAGCAGCTTGCTAGTGCCGGACAGGGACACCGGGGAGCTGTTTTTT
.	TRBV11-3	15	TRBJ1-1	.	CASSLKVASGTEAFF	TGTGCCAGCAGCTTGAAGGTGGCCTCAGGGACTGAAGCTTTCTTT
.	TRBV5-6	16	TRBJ2-3	.	CASSNIGIASTDTQYF	TGTGCCAGCAGCAATATCGGCATAGCTAGCACAGATACGCAGTATTTT
.	TRBV5-6	13	TRBJ2-7	.	CASSSEQNYEQYF	TGTGCCAGCAGCAGTGAACAGAACTACGAGCAGTACTTC
.	TRBV6-5	14	TRBJ2-1	.	CASSWSPSFNEQFF	TGTGCCAGCAGTTGGAGCCCTAGCTTCAATGAGCAGTTCTTC
TRBD1	TRBV2	15	TRBJ1-2	.	CASSEGTGAAYGYTF	TGTGCCAGCAGTGAGGGGACAGGGGCCGCCTATGGCTACACCTTC
TRBD1	TRBV27	15	TRBJ1-2	.	CASSLSTGVREGYTF	TGTGCCAGCAGTTTATCCACAGGGGTTAGAGAGGGCTACACCTTC
TRBD1	TRBV9	15	TRBJ1-3	.	CASSVGQGVGNTIYF	TGTGCCAGCAGCGTTGGGCAGGGGGTCGGAAACACCATATATTTT
TRBD1	TRBV19	15	TRBJ1-3	.	CASSTDRNTGNTIYF	TGTGCCAGTAGTACGGACAGGAACACTGGAAACACCATATATTTT
.	TRBV7-8	16	TRBJ2-1	many	CASSLDFRSSYNEQFF	TGTGCCAGCAGCTTAGATTTTAGAAGCTCCTACAATGAGCAGTTCTTC
TRBD1	TRBV7-2	15	TRBJ2-5	few	CASSLDRGFTETQYF	TGTGCCAGCAGCTTAGACAGGGGGTTCACGGAGACCCAGTACTTC
TRBD2	TRBV6-6	15	TRBJ2-2	.	CASSHGGAGTGELFF	TGTGCCAGCAGTCACGGGGGGGCCGGGACCGGGGAGCTGTTTTTT
.	TRBV29-1	13	TRBJ2-1	.	CSVETVFDNEQFF	TGCAGCGTTGAAACGGTCTTCGACAATGAGCAGTTCTTC
.	TRBV5-4	12	TRBJ2-1	.	CASSLLEGEQFF	TGTGCCAGCAGCTTGTTGGAGGGTGAGCAGTTCTTC
.	TRBV30	14	TRBJ2-3	.	CAWSVGQTTDTQYF	TGTGCCTGGAGTGTAGGACAGACCACAGATACGCAGTATTTT